This T cell receptor (beta chain) was recorded in a study of monozygotic twins with inflammatory bowel disease. With respect to this clonotype: Its antigen remains unidentified.

TCRdb reprocessed the 5' RACE reads and reports one entry per CDR3 protein, with no DNA. In total, the table holds about 210,000 distinct CDR3 sequences. Findings and limits, study-wide: Some repertoire variability may stem from patients' differing immunosuppressive treatments. A lone strong IBD-associated signal or clonotype found no support.

CDR3 length equals 11 residues. Germline V gene lookup returns CDR1 SGHNT and CDR2 YYREEE (reference sequence). The V gene is TRBV5-4, the J gene TRBJ1-5; absent DNA, TCRdb's TRBD1 call cannot be checked. Sequencing input: blood. This receptor was taken from a human donor with ulcerative colitis or Crohn's disease, or a healthy co-twin of an affected twin (not recorded which). CDR3 sequence reads: CASSPPQPQHF. Using reference TRBV5-4 and TRBJ1-5 for the parts outside the CDR3, the full variable domain is ETGVTQSPTHLIKTRGQQVTLRCSSQSGHNTVSWYQQALGQGPQFIFQYYREEENGRGNFPPRFSGLQFPNYSSELNVNALELDDSALYLCASSPPQPQHFGDGTRLSIL.